This passage covers 26 T cell receptor beta chains from one sample sequenced in a study of shared clonotypes between healthy human individuals. TCRdb's table, derived via immunoSEQ multiplex PCR, lists solely in-frame clones and lacks some. This table has millions of clones, approximately 92% appearing once. The sample comprised naive CD4+ T cells sorted from blood. Specified subset: CD45RA+ positively selected. The receptor set was obtained from a man between 18 and 29 years old in good health.

This chain links TRBV18 with TRBJ2-1, with D possibly matching TRBD2 (6 bases). This CDR3 region has 13 residues. V was clipped by 3 bases and J by 8 bases, with 11 bases between them. CDR1 is KGHSH, CDR2 LQKENI, per germline. In DNA form, the CDR3 reads TGTGCCAGCTCACCCCAGGAGGGCGATGAGCAGTTCTTC. Translation gives CASSPQEGDEQFF.

The V call is TRBV12-5, the J call TRBJ2-3; D may be TRBD2 (6 bases). The CDR3 totals 17 residues. Trimming took off 6 bases at V and 1 base at J, with 20 bases between the two ends. Germline assignment: CDR1 LGHNT and CDR2 FRNRAP. The CDR3: CASGLVVGGRRTDTQYF. The CDR3 DNA sequence: TGTGCTAGTGGGCTAGTGGTAGGAGGGAGACGCACAGATACGCAGTATTTT.

This sequence joins TRBV13 and TRBJ2-2; 9 positions match TRBD2. CDR3 length: 15 amino acids. The germline V gene encodes CDR1 PRHDT and CDR2 FYEKMQ (reference sequence). Trimming cost V 0 bases and J 9 bases; bases outside gene matches: 5. CDR3 DNA sequence: TGTGCCAGCAGCTTAGGCCGCGGGAGGGGCCGGGAGCTGTTTTTT. Protein: CASSLGRGRGRELFF.

The V and J genes are TRBV7-3 and TRBJ1-6; maybe TRBD1 (5 bases). The V end lost 6 bases, the J end lost 6 bases, and 12 bases lay between the germline ends. The CDR3 totals 14 residues. Germline V CDR1 and CDR2: SGHTA, FQGTGA. CDR3: CASRYRDPNSPLHF. CDR3 nucleotides: TGTGCCAGCAGGTACCGGGACCCTAATTCACCCCTCCACTTT.

The chain is built from TRBV2 and TRBJ1-6, with 7 bases matching TRBD1. CDR1 is SNHLY, CDR2 FYNNEI, per germline. The CDR3 consists of 16 residues. Trimming removed 4 bases from V and 3 bases from J; junction bases left unmatched: 6. CDR3 residues: CASSARRDSYNSPLHF. Here the CDR3 DNA reads TGTGCCAGCAGTGCCCGACGGGACAGCTATAATTCACCCCTCCACTTT.

This chain connects TRBV5-1 to TRBJ2-1, with 14 bases aligning to TRBD2. Germline assignment: CDR1 SGHRS and CDR2 YFSETQ. J lost 7 bases, V lost 4 bases, and 4 bases had no gene match. This CDR3 comprises 15 residues. The CDR3 nucleotides read TGCGCCAGCAGCCCGCGACTAGCGGGGGGGAATGAGCAGTTCTTC. The encoded protein is CASSPRLAGGNEQFF. Full variable domain (missing parts from reference TRBV5-1 and TRBJ2-1): KAGVTQTPRYLIKTRGQQVTLSCSPISGHRSVSWYQQTPGQGLQFLFEYFSETQRNKGNFPGRFSGRQFSNSRSEMNVSTLELGDSALYLCASSPRLAGGNEQFFGPGTRLTVL.

This chain uses TRBV5-1 with TRBJ2-2; no clear D gene. Germline V gene sequence: CDR1 SGHRS, CDR2 YFSETQ. This CDR3 comprises 13 residues. Trimming took off 5 bases at V and 1 base at J, with 6 bases between the two ends. Here the CDR3 reads CASRVMNTGELFF. The CDR3 region has the DNA TGCGCCAGCAGGGTCATGAACACCGGGGAGCTGTTTTTT.

The chain joins TRBV19 to TRBJ1-1; 10 bases map to TRBD1. V was clipped by 6 bases and J by 5 bases; unmatched bases: 6. CDR3 length: 14 residues. Germline CDR1 and CDR2: LNHDA and SQIVND (reference sequence). The CDR3: CASRRTGGGTEAFF. For the CDR3, the DNA is TGTGCCAGTAGGCGGACAGGGGGAGGTACTGAAGCTTTCTTT.

This clone is a singleton in its sample. The V and J genes are TRBV5-4 and TRBJ1-2; a weak D match, TRBD1 (5 bases). Trimming pared 4 bases from V and 1 base from J, leaving 11 bases between. Germline CDR1 reads SGHNT; CDR2 reads YYREEE (reference sequence). CDR3 length: 14 residues. CDR3 DNA: TGTGCCAGCAGCGATGCTCAGGGTAACTATGGCTACACCTTC. Its translation is CASSDAQGNYGYTF.

In its sample, this clone was seen once. This chain uses TRBV5-1 with TRBJ1-4; the match to TRBD1 covers 10 bases. Germline V lookup: CDR1 SGHRS, CDR2 YFSETQ. The CDR3 extends over 17 amino acids. Germline trimming cut 3 bases from V and 3 bases from J; bases unmatched to any gene: 8. CDR3 in amino acids: CASSSRTGGAANEKLFF. CDR3 DNA: TGCGCCAGCAGCTCCAGGACAGGGGGGGCGGCTAATGAAAAACTGTTTTTT.

This clone was observed once. The V gene is TRBV2, the J gene TRBJ2-3; tentative D call: TRBD2 (6 bases). The CDR3 has 16 residues. Per the germline V gene, CDR1 is SNHLY and CDR2 is FYNNEI. Deletions cut 1 base from V and 4 bases from J, with 15 bases between. CDR3 DNA: TGTGCCAGCAGTGAAGGGGGCGGCGGGAACGCAGATACGCAGTATTTT. This gives the protein CASSEGGGGNADTQYF.

This chain joins TRBV6-4 and TRBJ2-5, with 7 positions matching TRBD2. The CDR3 loop spans 16 amino acids. V trimming: 0 bases; J trimming: 3 bases; junction bases outside the gene matches: 7. Germline lookup yields CDR1 MRHNA and CDR2 SNTAGT. CDR3 region: CASSDSYSGDEETQYF. The DNA of the CDR3 is TGTGCCAGCAGTGACTCTTACAGCGGGGACGAAGAGACCCAGTACTTC.

The J gene is TRBJ2-1, the V gene TRBV7-2, with 8 bases fitting TRBD2. V lost 3 bases to trimming and J lost 9 bases; unmatched junction nucleotides: 7. The CDR3 runs to 14 residues. Germline-derived CDR1 and CDR2 are SGHTA and FQGNSA. This chain's CDR3 is CASSLGLGRFEQFF. Here the CDR3 DNA reads TGTGCCAGCAGCTTGGGACTAGGGAGATTTGAGCAGTTCTTC.

This sequence joins TRBV18 and TRBJ2-1, with D tentatively TRBD1 (8 bases). Germline V gene sequence: CDR1 KGHSH, CDR2 LQKENI. Trimming cost V 0 bases and J 3 bases, with 15 bases left between them. The CDR3 loop spans 17 amino acids. Here the CDR3 DNA reads TGTGCCAGCTCACCACCCCACAGGGGGGGGTTCTACAATGAGCAGTTCTTC. Translated: CASSPPHRGGFYNEQFF.

The chain couples TRBV5-6 to TRBJ1-2; D not resolved. CDR3 size: 15 residues. The V end lost 0 bases, the J end lost 4 bases, and 13 bases lay between the germline ends. Germline CDR1 is SGHDT and CDR2 is YYEEEE. CDR3: CASSLGTRSPYGYTF. The CDR3 DNA follows: TGTGCCAGCAGCTTGGGGACGAGGAGCCCCTATGGCTACACCTTC.

The gene calls are TRBV7-9 and TRBJ2-7, with 10 positions matching TRBD1. The CDR3 consists of 16 residues. CDR1 is SEHNR, CDR2 FQNEAQ, per germline (reference sequence). J gave up 3 bases and V 0 bases, and 5 bases lay outside the gene matches. CDR3 DNA: TGTGCCAGCAGCTTAGCGGGCGGACAGGGGGTCTACGAGCAGTACTTC. This gives the protein CASSLAGGQGVYEQYF.

The count of this clone is one. The chain is built from TRBV7-2 and TRBJ2-7; D may be TRBD2 (6 bases). This CDR3 region has 13 residues. Germline CDR1 SGHTA, CDR2 FQGNSA. V was pared by 5 bases and J by 3 bases, with 11 bases between. Here the CDR3 reads CASSPRRGYEQYF. For the CDR3, the DNA is TGTGCCAGCAGCCCAAGGCGGGGCTACGAGCAGTACTTC.

With regard to this clone: Other DNA sequences of this sample code for an identical CDR3. The chain has TRBV18 and TRBJ2-3; 10 bases agree with TRBD2. Per the germline V gene, CDR1 is KGHSH and CDR2 is LQKENI. CDR3 length equals 15 residues. With 0 bases clipped from V and 4 bases from J, the junction kept 1 base outside the gene matches. CDR3 DNA: TGTGCCAGCTCACCACCGCTAGCGGGAGCAGATACGCAGTATTTT. This sequence encodes CASSPPLAGADTQYF.

The V gene is TRBV5-1, the J gene TRBJ2-5, with D unresolved. Germline lookup yields CDR1 SGHRS and CDR2 YFSETQ. Trimming removed 0 bases from V and 1 base from J, with 7 bases in between. The CDR3 contains 14 residues. Here the CDR3 reads CASSLDRPQETQYF. CDR3 nucleotide sequence: TGCGCCAGCAGCTTGGATCGGCCCCAAGAGACCCAGTACTTC. The variable domain in full, completed from reference TRBV5-1 and TRBJ2-5, reads KAGVTQTPRYLIKTRGQQVTLSCSPISGHRSVSWYQQTPGQGLQFLFEYFSETQRNKGNFPGRFSGRQFSNSRSEMNVSTLELGDSALYLCASSLDRPQETQYFGPGTRLLVL.

This rearrangement joins TRBV27 to TRBJ1-2, with TRBD1 as a possible D gene (6 bases). From germline, CDR1 is MNHEY and CDR2 SMNVEV (reference sequence). V was shortened by 7 bases and J by 2 bases, with 17 bases between the two germline ends. This CDR3 region has 15 residues. The chain's CDR3 is CASKRAGTLNYGYTF. The CDR3 DNA is TGTGCCAGCAAACGCGCCGGGACACTCAACTATGGCTACACCTTC.

This sequence joins TRBV10-3 and TRBJ2-6, with 8 bases that match TRBD1. Germline V gives CDR1 ENHRY, CDR2 SYGVKD. The length of the CDR3 is 16 residues. Unmatched junction bases numbered 6, after V lost 6 bases and J lost 2 bases. DNA for the CDR3: TGTGCCATCAGCCCCTGGACAGGGACTGGGGCCAACGTCCTGACTTTC. Translated, it gives CAISPWTGTGANVLTF.

The J gene is TRBJ2-6, the V gene TRBV10-3; D is unclear. V was pared by 8 bases and J by 0 bases, with 11 bases between. Germline assignment: CDR1 ENHRY and CDR2 SYGVKD. The CDR3 length is 15 residues. CDR3 residues: CAIQSENSGANVLTF. In nucleotides, the CDR3 is TGTGCCATCCAATCAGAAAACTCTGGGGCCAACGTCCTGACTTTC.

As DNA, the CDR3 is TGTGCCAGCTCACCCATCGGACAGATTAACACTGAAGCTTTCTTT. This codes for CASSPIGQINTEAFF. The rearrangement uses TRBV18 and TRBJ1-1; D might be TRBD1 (6 bases). Germline V CDR1 and CDR2: KGHSH, LQKENI. Trimming pared 3 bases from V and 2 bases from J, leaving 13 bases between. This CDR3 is 15 amino acids long.

This chain joins TRBV20-1 and TRBJ1-1; perhaps TRBD1 as D (5 bases). CDR1 is DFQATT, CDR2 SNEGSKA, per germline (reference sequence). The CDR3 loop spans 11 amino acids. Deletions cut 6 bases from V and 9 bases from J, with 14 bases between. The chain's CDR3 is CSASFRDQAFF. CDR3 coding DNA: TGCAGTGCCAGCTTCCGGGACCAAGCTTTCTTT.

The rearrangement links TRBV7-9 to TRBJ2-7; perhaps TRBD2 as D (5 bases). The V gene lost 4 bases and the J gene lost 1 base, with 14 bases spanning the gap. From germline, CDR1 is SEHNR and CDR2 FQNEAQ (reference sequence). This CDR3 contains 15 residues. The CDR3 sequence: CASSSAARTSYEQYF. CDR3 bases: TGTGCCAGCAGCTCCGCGGCTAGGACTTCCTACGAGCAGTACTTC.

The chain carries TRBV6-5 and TRBJ1-3; a weak D match, TRBD1 (6 bases). CDR3 size: 15 residues. Deletions cut 6 bases from V and 1 base from J, with 13 bases between. From germline, CDR1 is MNHEY and CDR2 SVGAGI. Written as DNA, the CDR3 is TGTGCCAGCAGGAGCTTACAGGGTTCTGGAAACACCATATATTTT. This codes for CASRSLQGSGNTIYF.